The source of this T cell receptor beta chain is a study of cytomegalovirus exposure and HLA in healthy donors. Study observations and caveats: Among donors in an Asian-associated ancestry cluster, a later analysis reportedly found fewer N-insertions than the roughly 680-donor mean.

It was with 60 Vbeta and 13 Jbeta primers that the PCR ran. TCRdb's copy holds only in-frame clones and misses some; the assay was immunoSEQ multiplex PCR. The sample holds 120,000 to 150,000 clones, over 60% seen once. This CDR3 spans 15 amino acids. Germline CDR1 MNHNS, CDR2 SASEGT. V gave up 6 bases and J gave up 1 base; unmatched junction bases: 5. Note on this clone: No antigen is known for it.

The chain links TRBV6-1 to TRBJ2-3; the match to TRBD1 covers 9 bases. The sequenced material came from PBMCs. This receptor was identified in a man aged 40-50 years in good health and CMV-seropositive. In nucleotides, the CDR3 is TGTGCCAGCAGAACAGGGGGCGCCCGCACAGATACGCAGTATTTT. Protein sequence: CASRTGGARTDTQYF.